The rows below give T cell receptor beta chains drawn from one sample of a study of blood T cell repertoires in COVID-19. The assay was immunoSEQ multiplex PCR, and TCRdb's table has in-frame clones only and misses some. The table shows approximately 100,000 clones, with 70% to 90% occurring only once. Sequencing was carried out using peripheral blood. These receptors were taken from a human donor in a cohort sampled during active COVID-19. CDR3s include the opening cysteine and the closing phenylalanine or tryptophan. D genes are given only for firm matches. Rows may omit the clone size; those that give it use once, few, many or a size class.

d_call	v_call	j_call	clone_size	cdr3_nt	cdr3_aa
TRBD1	TRBV10-2	TRBJ1-6	.	TGCGCCAGCAGTGAAAATACCGGGACAGGGGGACGACCCCTCCACTTT	CASSENTGTGGRPLHF
.	TRBV2	TRBJ1-6	.	TGTGCCAGCAGTTTAAAGCAGGGGAGAAATTCACCCCTCCACTTT	CASSLKQGRNSPLHF
.	TRBV21-1	TRBJ2-3	.	TGTGCCAGCACCCCCCGAAAGACTAGCGGGAGCTCCACAGATACGCAGTATTTT	CASTPRKTSGSSTDTQYF
.	TRBV5-1	TRBJ2-6	.	TGCGCCAGCAGCTTGGCCGCAGTCTCTGGGGCCAACGTCCTGACTTTC	CASSLAAVSGANVLTF
.	TRBV7-6	TRBJ1-1	.	TGTGCCAGCAGCTTAGAGGCAGGGTCCACTGAAGCTTTCTTT	CASSLEAGSTEAFF
.	TRBV7-2	TRBJ2-5	.	TGTGCCAGCAGCCAATTGCCCGGGCCGGGGGAGACCCAGTACTTC	CASSQLPGPGETQYF
.	TRBV5-6	TRBJ1-1	.	TGTGCCAGCTCCCTTTCCCTAAGCCGCGAAGCTTTCTTT	CASSLSLSREAFF
.	TRBV11-2	TRBJ2-2	.	TGTGCCAGCAACCCGGCCGACGGGGGCACCGGGGAGCTGTTTTTT	CASNPADGGTGELFF
TRBD1	TRBV4-1	TRBJ1-2	.	TGCGCCAGCAGCCAAGGGGACAGGCTTAACTATGGCTACACCTTC	CASSQGDRLNYGYTF
TRBD2	TRBV5-1	TRBJ2-5	.	TGCGCCAGCAGCGCGGGACTAGCGGTTGAACAGACCCAGTACTTC	CASSAGLAVEQTQYF
.	TRBV2	TRBJ2-7	few	TGTGCCAGCAGTGGGGCTCTCGAGCAGTACTTC	CASSGALEQYF
TRBD2	TRBV14	TRBJ2-1	.	TGTGCCAGCAGCCAAGACCCGGAGTACTTTTGGGGGGGAGCGACGGACAATGAGCAGTTCTTC	CASSQDPEYFWGGATDNEQFF
.	TRBV30	TRBJ2-7	.	TGTGCCTGGAGTAGGGGATTTACGGGCGAGCAGTACTTC	CAWSRGFTGEQYF
.	TRBV24-1	TRBJ2-3	.	TGTGCCACCAGTGTCGGGGGAGGATACACAGATACGCAGTATTTT	CATSVGGGYTDTQYF
.	TRBV5-5	TRBJ2-3	.	TGTGCCAGCAGCCGCACGGGGGGCGTTCTCACAGATACGCAGTATTTT	CASSRTGGVLTDTQYF
TRBD1	TRBV13	TRBJ1-2	.	TGTGCCAGCAGCTTATCAAGTCTTGTTCACTCGGGACAGCCCACTAACTATGGCTACACCTTC	CASSLSSLVHSGQPTNYGYTF
TRBD1	TRBV30	TRBJ1-2	.	TGTGCCTGGTCCAAGCCGGGACAGTCCTATGGCTACACCTTC	CAWSKPGQSYGYTF
TRBD2	TRBV5-6	TRBJ2-2	.	TGTGCCAGCAGTCCAATAGCGGGAAGTAACACCGGGGAGCTGTTTTTT	CASSPIAGSNTGELFF
.	TRBV30	TRBJ2-3	.	TGTGCCTGGAGTGTACGGAAAGGGGTGACAGATACGCAGTATTTT	CAWSVRKGVTDTQYF
TRBD2	TRBV4-3	TRBJ2-3	.	TGCGCCAGCAGCCAAGATCAGACCGGGACTAGCGGGAGGACAGATACGCAGTATTTT	CASSQDQTGTSGRTDTQYF
.	TRBV29-1	TRBJ1-1	.	TGCAGCGTTGAACTCCGAGCCCACTACACTGAAGCTTTCTTT	CSVELRAHYTEAFF
.	TRBV15	TRBJ1-1	.	TGTGCCACCAGCAGAGATGGCGGGTCACGCACTGAAGCTTTCTTT	CATSRDGGSRTEAFF
.	TRBV4-1	TRBJ1-2	.	TGCGCCAGCAGCCTAGGAGATACTAACTATGGCTACACCTTC	CASSLGDTNYGYTF
.	TRBV7-2	TRBJ2-3	.	TGTGCCAGCAGCTTAAACCCTAGCGTTCCAGATACGCAGTATTTT	CASSLNPSVPDTQYF
.	TRBV3-1/TRBV3-2	TRBJ2-7	.	TGTGCCAGCAGCTTTCGTATCGAGCCGGAGTACGAGCAGTACTTC	CASSFRIEPEYEQYF
TRBD2	TRBV4-3	TRBJ2-7	.	TGCGCCAGCAGCCAAGAGAGGACTAGAGCTACCTACGAGCAGTACTTC	CASSQERTRATYEQYF
TRBD1	TRBV6-2/TRBV6-3	TRBJ1-6	once	TGTGCCAGCAGTTCTCCGACAGGGTTGGTGAGGACCCTCCACTTT	CASSSPTGLVRTLHF
TRBD1	TRBV4-2	TRBJ1-2	.	TGTGCCAGCAGTGCTGTAGGGGGACAGGGGGCGCGAGGCTACACCTTC	CASSAVGGQGARGYTF
.	TRBV19	TRBJ1-5	.	TGTGCCAGTAGTATTGGAGGGGGGGCCCGCCTCCAGCATTTT	CASSIGGGARLQHF
TRBD2	TRBV11-3	TRBJ2-2	.	TGTGCCAGCAGCTGGCGGGGGTCCGGGGAGCTGTTTTTT	CASSWRGSGELFF
TRBD2	TRBV9	TRBJ2-7	.	TGTGCCAGCAGCCCCCGGGGGGGGATGAGTAACGAGCAGTACTTC	CASSPRGGMSNEQYF
.	TRBV11-2	TRBJ2-1	once	TGTGCCAGCAGCTTCACCGTAGCGGAGCAGTTCTTC	CASSFTVAEQFF
TRBD1	TRBV7-2	TRBJ1-2	few	TGTGCCAGCAGCTCGCCGGGACAGGACCACTATGGCTACACCTTC	CASSSPGQDHYGYTF
TRBD1	TRBV10-3	TRBJ2-3	.	TGTGCCATCAGGGAACAGGGGGCCGCCCCCACAGATACGCAGTATTTT	CAIREQGAAPTDTQYF
TRBD1	TRBV24-1	TRBJ2-7	.	TGTGCCACCAGTGGGGGGCAGGGGGCTTCCTCAATAAAGCAGTACTTC	CATSGGQGASSIKQYF
.	TRBV6-6	TRBJ1-6	.	TGTGCCAGCACTGGGACAAAAAATTCACCCCTCCACTTT	CASTGTKNSPLHF
.	TRBV29-1	TRBJ2-1	.	TGCAGCGTTGCACAGGGTCCTTACAATGAGCAGTTCTTC	CSVAQGPYNEQFF
.	TRBV7-2	TRBJ2-7	.	TGTGCCAGCAGCTTACTGGCGGGCGAGCAGTACTTC	CASSLLAGEQYF
.	TRBV6-1	TRBJ1-2	few	TGTGCCAGCAGTGACGGGACACCGATTAACTATGGCTACACCTTC	CASSDGTPINYGYTF
.	TRBV7-2	TRBJ1-3	.	TGTGCCAGCAGCTTGCTGTCATTGGGGGCTTCTGGAAACACCATATATTTT	CASSLLSLGASGNTIYF
TRBD1	TRBV29-1	TRBJ1-2	.	TGCAGCGTGACGGGACAGGGAAATGGCTACACCTTC	CSVTGQGNGYTF
TRBD1	TRBV7-9	TRBJ1-1	.	TGTGCCAGCAGCTTAGCGGACAGGGGGAACACTGAAGCTTTCTTT	CASSLADRGNTEAFF
.	TRBV5-6	TRBJ2-3	.	TGTGCCAGCAGCTCGACTCACACGCTCGCCAGCACAGATACGCAGTATTTT	CASSSTHTLASTDTQYF
TRBD2	TRBV6-2/TRBV6-3	TRBJ2-1	.	TGTGCCAGCAGCCGAGCGGGGGGCGCCTACAATGAGCAGTTCTTC	CASSRAGGAYNEQFF
.	TRBV24-1	TRBJ1-5	few	TGTGCCACCAGTGACTTGGGCCTTGATCAGCCCCAGCATTTT	CATSDLGLDQPQHF
.	TRBV11-2	TRBJ1-5	once	TGTGCCAGCAGGGAGGGCCACCGGGTTCAGCCCCAGCATTTT	CASREGHRVQPQHF
.	TRBV5-1	TRBJ2-7	few	TGCGCCAGCAGCTTCGGGCAGGGTGGTGCCTACGAGCAGTACTTC	CASSFGQGGAYEQYF
TRBD2	TRBV11-2	TRBJ2-1	.	TGTGCCAGCAGCCCTCGGACTAGCGGGAAATCGGTCAATGAGCAGTTCTTC	CASSPRTSGKSVNEQFF
.	TRBV9	TRBJ2-6	.	TGTGCCAGCAGTTACATGCTCTTCTCTGGGGCCAACGTCCTGACTTTC	CASSYMLFSGANVLTF
.	TRBV4-1	TRBJ1-1	.	TGCGCCAGCAGCCAAGATCCGGGGGGGATCGAAGCTTTCTTT	CASSQDPGGIEAFF